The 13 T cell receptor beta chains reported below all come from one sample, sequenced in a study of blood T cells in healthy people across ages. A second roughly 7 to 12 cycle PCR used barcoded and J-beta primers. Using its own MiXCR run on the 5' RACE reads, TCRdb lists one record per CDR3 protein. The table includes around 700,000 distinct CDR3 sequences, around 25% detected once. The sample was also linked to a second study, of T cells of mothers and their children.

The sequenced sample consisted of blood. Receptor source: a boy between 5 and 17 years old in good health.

CDR3 DNA: TGTGCCAGCACCACGGAAGTCTCTGGAAACACCATATATTTT. Translation: CASTTEVSGNTIYF. The chain carries TRBV28 and TRBJ1-3; D is unclear. Trimming pared 7 bases from V and 0 bases from J, leaving 10 bases between. Germline assignment: CDR1 MDHEN and CDR2 SYDVKM. The CDR3 sequence is 14 residues long.

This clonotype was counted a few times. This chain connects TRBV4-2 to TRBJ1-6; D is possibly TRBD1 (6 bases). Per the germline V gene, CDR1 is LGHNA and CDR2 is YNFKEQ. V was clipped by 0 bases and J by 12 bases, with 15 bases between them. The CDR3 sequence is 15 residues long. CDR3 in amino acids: CASSQERGGERPLHF. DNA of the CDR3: TGTGCCAGCAGCCAAGAGAGGGGGGGGGAGAGACCCCTCCACTTT.

CDR3 sequence reads: CASSLSGGGHNEQFF. In nucleotides, the CDR3 is TGCGCCAGCAGCTTGTCTGGAGGAGGTCACAATGAGCAGTTCTTC. This rearrangement joins TRBV5-1 to TRBJ2-1; TRBD2 might be the D (5 bases). The CDR3 spans 15 residues. Between the trimmed V and J ends, which lost 1 base and 5 bases, there was a span of 13 bases. Germline CDR1 is SGHRS and CDR2 is YFSETQ.

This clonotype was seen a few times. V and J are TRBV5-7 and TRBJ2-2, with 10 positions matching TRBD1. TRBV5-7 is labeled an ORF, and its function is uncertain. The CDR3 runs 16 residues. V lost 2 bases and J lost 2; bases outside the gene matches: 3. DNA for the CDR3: TGTGCCAGCAGCTTACGGACAGGGGGAAACACCGGGGAGCTGTTTTTT. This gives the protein CASSLRTGGNTGELFF.

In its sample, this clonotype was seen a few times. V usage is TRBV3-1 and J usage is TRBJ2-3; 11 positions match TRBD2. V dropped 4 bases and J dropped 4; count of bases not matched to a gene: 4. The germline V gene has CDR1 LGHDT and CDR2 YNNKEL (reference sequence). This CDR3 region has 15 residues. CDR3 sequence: CASSPLAGGPDTQYF. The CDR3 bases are TGTGCCAGCAGCCCTTTAGCGGGAGGGCCAGATACGCAGTATTTT.

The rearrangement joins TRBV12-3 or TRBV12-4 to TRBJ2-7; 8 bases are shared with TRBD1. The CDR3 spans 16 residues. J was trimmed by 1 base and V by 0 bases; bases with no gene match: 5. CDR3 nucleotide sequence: TGTGCCAGCAGTTTAGCGATGGGACAGGCGTCCTACGAGCAGTACTTC. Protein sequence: CASSLAMGQASYEQYF.

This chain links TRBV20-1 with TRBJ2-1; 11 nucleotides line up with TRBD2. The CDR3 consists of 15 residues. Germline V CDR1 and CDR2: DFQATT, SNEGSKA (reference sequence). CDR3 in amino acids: CSATPLAGGYNEQFF. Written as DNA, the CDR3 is TGCAGCGCCACTCCCCTAGCGGGGGGATACAATGAGCAGTTCTTC.

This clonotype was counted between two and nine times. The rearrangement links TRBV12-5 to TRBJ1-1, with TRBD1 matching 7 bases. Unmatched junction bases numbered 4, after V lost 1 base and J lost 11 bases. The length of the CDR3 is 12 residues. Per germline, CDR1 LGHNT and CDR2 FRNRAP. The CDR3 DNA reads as TGTGCTAGTGGTTTGGGACAGGGTTTCGCTTTCTTT. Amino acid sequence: CASGLGQGFAFF.

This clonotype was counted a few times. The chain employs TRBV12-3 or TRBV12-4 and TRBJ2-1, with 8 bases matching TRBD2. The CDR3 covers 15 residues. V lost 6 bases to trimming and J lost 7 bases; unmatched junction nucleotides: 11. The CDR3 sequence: CASSRTAGDGNEQFF. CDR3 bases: TGTGCCAGCAGCCGAACAGCGGGAGATGGGAATGAGCAGTTCTTC.

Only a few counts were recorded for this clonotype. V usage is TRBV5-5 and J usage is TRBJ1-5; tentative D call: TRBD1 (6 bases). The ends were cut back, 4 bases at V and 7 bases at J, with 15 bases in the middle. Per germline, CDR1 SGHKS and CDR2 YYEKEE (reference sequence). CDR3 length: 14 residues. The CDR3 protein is CASSEDRMTQPQHF. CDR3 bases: TGTGCCAGCAGCGAAGACAGGATGACGCAGCCCCAGCATTTT.

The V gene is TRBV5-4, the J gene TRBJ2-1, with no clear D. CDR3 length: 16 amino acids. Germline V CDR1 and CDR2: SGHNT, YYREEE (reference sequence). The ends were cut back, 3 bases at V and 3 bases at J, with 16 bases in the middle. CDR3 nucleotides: TGTGCCAGCAGCTCGGTGGGGTCTGTAATCTACAATGAGCAGTTCTTC. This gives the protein CASSSVGSVIYNEQFF.

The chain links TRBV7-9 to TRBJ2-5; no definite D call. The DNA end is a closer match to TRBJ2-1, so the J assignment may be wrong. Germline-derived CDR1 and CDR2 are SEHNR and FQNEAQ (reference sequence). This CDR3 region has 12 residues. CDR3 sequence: CASSSTVDEQFF. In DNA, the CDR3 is TGTGCCAGCAGCTCAACTGTCGATGAGCAGTTCTTC.

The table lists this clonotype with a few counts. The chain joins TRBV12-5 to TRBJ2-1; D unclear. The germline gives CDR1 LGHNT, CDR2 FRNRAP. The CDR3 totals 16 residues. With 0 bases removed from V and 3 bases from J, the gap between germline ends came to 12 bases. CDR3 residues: CASGLVDAQFYNEQFF. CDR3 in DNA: TGTGCTAGTGGTTTGGTAGACGCGCAATTCTACAATGAGCAGTTCTTC.